This T cell receptor (beta chain) was observed in a study of cytomegalovirus exposure and HLA in healthy donors. Study-wide findings and caveats: 164 TCR beta chains were listed as cytomegalovirus-associated.

The V and J ends lost 4 bases and 4 bases respectively, with 18 bases between them. Germline V CDR1 and CDR2: SGHTS, YDEGEE. The CDR3 has 16 amino acids. A multiplex PCR was run with 60 Vbeta primers and 13 Jbeta primers. Method: immunoSEQ multiplex PCR; TCRdb's copy keeps in-frame clones and lacks some. The sample carries around 90,000 clones, about 66% recorded once. Remarks on this clone: Its antigen remains unidentified.

Donors consisted of healthy bone marrow donors. The source of this sequence is a boy younger than 18 in good health and CMV-seropositive. This chain links TRBV5-8 with TRBJ1-5; no definite D call. Material for sequencing was PBMCs. This CDR3 is CASSASLGVGNQPQHF. DNA of the CDR3: TGTGCCAGCAGCGCCTCCCTCGGGGTAGGAAATCAGCCCCAGCATTTT.